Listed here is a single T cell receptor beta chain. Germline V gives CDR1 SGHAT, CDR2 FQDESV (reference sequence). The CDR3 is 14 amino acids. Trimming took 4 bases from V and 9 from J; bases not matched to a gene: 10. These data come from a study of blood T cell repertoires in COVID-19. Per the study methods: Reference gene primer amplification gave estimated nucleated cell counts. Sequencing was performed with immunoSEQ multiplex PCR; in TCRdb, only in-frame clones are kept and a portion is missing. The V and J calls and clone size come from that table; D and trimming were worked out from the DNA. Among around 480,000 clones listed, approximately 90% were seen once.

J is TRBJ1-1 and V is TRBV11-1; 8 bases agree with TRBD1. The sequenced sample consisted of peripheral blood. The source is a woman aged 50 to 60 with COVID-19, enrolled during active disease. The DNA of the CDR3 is TGTGCCAGCAGCTCACAGGGGGAAGAACTGAAAGCTTTCTTT. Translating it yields CASSSQGEELKAFF.